The source of this T cell receptor (beta chain) is a study of T cell repertoires in cytomegalovirus infection. About this clonotype itself: No antigen is known for it.

Germline CDR1 SGHTA, CDR2 FQGNSA. With V trimmed by 5 bases and J by 3 bases, 6 bases remained unmatched. The CDR3 covers 15 residues. Each CDR3 protein is one row after TCRdb ran MiXCR on the reads. The sample shows 570,000 or so distinct CDR3 sequences, under 45% of them seen only once. The TCR comes from a human donor in good health (CMV status not recorded). Some clones in this sample may be carry-over from other donors' samples. This specimen consisted of cultured PBMCs, obtained from culture after CMV antigen stimulation. V usage is TRBV7-2 and J usage is TRBJ2-1; 8 bases line up with TRBD2. The CDR3: CASSPSGSFYNEQFF. CDR3 bases: TGTGCCAGCAGCCCAAGCGGGAGTTTCTACAATGAGCAGTTCTTC.